The rows below give T cell receptor beta chains drawn from one sample of a study of Ad26.COV2.S vaccination and SARS-CoV-2 variants. Only in-frame clones appear in the TCRdb table, and some are missing; sequencing was by immunoSEQ multiplex PCR. The sample contains around 300,000 clones, 88% of which appear only once. The sequenced sample was peripheral blood, obtained in a trial of Ad26.COV2.S vaccine versus placebo. The receptors here all came from a person between 18 and 59 years old who received the Ad26.COV2.S COVID-19 vaccine or a placebo. Each CDR3 is given with its conserved first and last residue. D genes are given only for firm matches. A row's size may be missing; if present it is once, few, many or a size class.

>TRBJ1-1|TRBV15|-|-
CATSLKTGTGVEAFF
TGTGCCACCAGCCTAAAGACGGGTACTGGCGTTGAAGCTTTCTTT
>TRBJ2-7|TRBV5-6|-|once
CASSLAPDTSYEQYF
TGTGCCAGCAGCTTGGCCCCGGACACCTCCTACGAGCAGTACTTC
>TRBJ2-1|TRBV9|TRBD2|-
CASSGYSGRDYNEQFF
TGTGCCAGCAGCGGATATAGCGGGAGAGATTACAATGAGCAGTTCTTC
>TRBJ1-1|TRBV4-3|-|-
CASSQEANTEAFF
TGCGCCAGCAGCCAAGAGGCGAACACTGAAGCTTTCTTT
>TRBJ2-7|TRBV4-1|-|-
CASSQEVVQGGNYEQYF
TGCGCCAGCAGCCAAGAGGTTGTGCAGGGTGGAAACTACGAGCAGTACTTC
>TRBJ1-5|TRBV28|-|-
CASSLRSGNQPQHF
TGTGCCAGCAGTTTACGGAGTGGCAATCAGCCCCAGCATTTT
>TRBJ2-7|TRBV18|-|-
CASSPSPGYEQYF
TGTGCCAGCTCACCGAGCCCAGGGTACGAGCAGTACTTC
>TRBJ1-2|TRBV30|TRBD1|-
CAWTGDRGSGYTF
TGTGCCTGGACGGGCGACAGGGGGTCTGGCTACACCTTC
>TRBJ1-5|TRBV20-1|-|-
CSASISGMKPQHF
TGCAGTGCTAGTATTTCAGGGATGAAGCCCCAGCATTTT
>TRBJ1-6|TRBV15|-|-
CATSISIGANSPLHF
TGTGCCACCAGCATTAGTATTGGGGCTAATTCACCCCTCCACTTT
>TRBJ1-3|TRBV5-1|-|few
CASSLESGNTIYF
TGCGCCAGCAGCTTGGAGTCTGGAAACACCATATATTTT
>TRBJ2-3|TRBV30|TRBD2|-
CAWSLAGGRDTQYF
TGTGCCTGGAGTTTGGCGGGAGGGAGGGATACGCAGTATTTT
>TRBJ1-1|TRBV19|-|-
CASSIARGTLVTEAFF
TGTGCCAGTAGTATTGCCCGAGGGACACTCGTTACTGAAGCTTTCTTT
>TRBJ2-2|TRBV6-5|TRBD1|once
CASSYTGEGGGELFF
TGTGCCAGCAGTTATACAGGGGAAGGCGGCGGGGAGCTGTTTTTT
>TRBJ1-5|TRBV5-6|-|-
CASSLGLSGQPQHF
TGTGCCAGCAGCTTGGGCCTGAGCGGTCAGCCCCAGCATTTT
>TRBJ2-7|TRBV4-2|TRBD2|once
CASSRGTSGGRGSYEQYF
TGTGCCAGCAGCCGCGGGACTAGCGGGGGGCGGGGCTCCTACGAGCAGTACTTC
>TRBJ2-3|TRBV5-1|TRBD2|-
CASSQGLAGNTDTQYF
TGCGCCAGCAGCCAGGGACTAGCGGGGAACACAGATACGCAGTATTTT
>TRBJ1-3|TRBV19|-|-
CASSRTVSGNTIYF
TGTGCCAGTAGTAGAACAGTCTCTGGAAACACCATATATTTT
>TRBJ1-1|TRBV19|-|once
CASSIVWEPMNTEAFF
TGTGCCAGTAGTATAGTATGGGAACCCATGAACACTGAAGCTTTCTTT
>TRBJ1-5|TRBV9|-|-
CASSRTSREPQHF
TGTGCCAGCAGCCGGACAAGCAGGGAGCCCCAGCATTTT
>TRBJ2-1|TRBV9|TRBD2|-
CASSGSGNRNEQFF
TGTGCCAGCAGCGGAAGCGGGAACCGCAATGAGCAGTTCTTC
>TRBJ1-1|TRBV7-2|-|-
CASSQQGLDSEAFF
TGTGCCAGCAGCCAACAGGGATTGGACTCTGAAGCTTTCTTT
>TRBJ2-3|TRBV4-2|TRBD1|once
CASSARTGATDTQYF
TGTGCCAGCAGCGCCCGGACAGGGGCAACAGATACGCAGTATTTT
>TRBJ2-5|TRBV9|TRBD2|-
CASSGPRERGGQETQYF
TGTGCCAGCAGCGGCCCACGAGAGCGGGGGGGACAAGAGACCCAGTACTTC
>TRBJ2-7|TRBV3-1/TRBV3-2|TRBD2|-
CASSQVGGSSYEQYF
TGTGCCAGCAGCCAAGTGGGGGGGAGCTCCTACGAGCAGTACTTC
>TRBJ2-1|TRBV11-3|-|-
CASSPTRGVSEQFF
TGTGCCAGCAGCCCTACGCGAGGCGTTTCCGAGCAGTTCTTC
>TRBJ2-7|TRBV27|-|once
CASSRMLGTEQYF
TGTGCCAGCTCCCGTATGCTGGGAACCGAGCAGTACTTC
>TRBJ2-1|TRBV5-8|TRBD2|-
CASSLALAGGYNEQFF
TGTGCCAGCAGCTTGGCACTAGCGGGGGGGTACAATGAGCAGTTCTTC
>TRBJ2-7|TRBV23-1|-|-
CASSLRVGRDDYEQYF
TGCGCCAGCAGCCTCCGCGTTGGGCGGGACGACTACGAGCAGTACTTC
>TRBJ1-2|TRBV3-1/TRBV3-2|-|few
CASSQVGGGYTF
TGTGCCAGCAGCCAAGTTGGGGGTGGCTACACCTTC
>TRBJ2-6|TRBV5-5|-|-
CASSATGTSLSGANVLTF
TGTGCCAGCAGCGCAACCGGGACAAGCCTCTCTGGGGCCAACGTCCTGACTTTC
>TRBJ2-1|TRBV4-1|-|-
CASSQGLSSYNEQFF
TGCGCCAGCAGCCAAGGGTTGAGCTCCTACAATGAGCAGTTCTTC
>TRBJ2-7|TRBV6-5|TRBD1|once
CASRGTGVLTYEQYF
TGTGCCAGCAGAGGGACAGGGGTACTCACCTACGAGCAGTACTTC
>TRBJ2-1|TRBV12-3/TRBV12-4|-|-
CASSFFGDEQFF
TGTGCCAGCAGTTTTTTCGGGGATGAGCAGTTCTTC